These 3 T cell receptor beta chains originate from one sample sequenced in a study of blood T cell repertoires in COVID-19. The table came from immunoSEQ multiplex PCR; TCRdb's copy has only in-frame clones and leaves some out. The repertoire holds about 260,000 clones, with approximately 91% as singletons. The sequenced material came from peripheral blood. All receptors derive from a human donor in a cohort sampled during active COVID-19.

The chain combines TRBV6-6 with TRBJ1-2; TRBD1 matches 7 bases. Germline V gives CDR1 MNHNY, CDR2 SVGAGI (reference sequence). J lost 4 bases, V lost 5 bases, and 4 bases had no gene match. The length of the CDR3 is 13 residues. The CDR3 spells CASSRDSFYGYTF. Here the CDR3 DNA reads TGTGCCAGCAGTCGGGACAGCTTCTATGGCTACACCTTC.

The rearrangement joins TRBV19 to TRBJ1-4, with 7 bases aligning to TRBD1. There are 15 residues in the CDR3. Germline CDR1 reads LNHDA; CDR2 reads SQIVND (reference sequence). After removal of 5 bases from V and 7 bases from J, the junction contained 10 bases not matched to a gene. The chain's CDR3 is CASSATGAVGEKLFF. CDR3 sequence (DNA): TGTGCCAGTAGTGCAACAGGGGCCGTAGGTGAAAAACTGTTTTTT.

V usage is TRBV2 and J usage is TRBJ2-5, with 8 bases identical to TRBD2. With V trimmed by 7 bases and J by 5 bases, 12 bases remained unmatched. Germline V CDR1 and CDR2: SNHLY, FYNNEI. The CDR3 is 15 residues long. The CDR3: CASKGIAGGTETQYF. CDR3 nucleotide sequence: TGTGCCAGCAAGGGGATTGCGGGGGGTACTGAGACCCAGTACTTC.